One sample yielded the 16 T cell receptor beta chains listed below, sequenced in a study of cytomegalovirus exposure and HLA in healthy donors (TCRdb year 2017). The library relied on the immunoSEQ multiplex PCR assay. For the multiplex PCR, a mixture combining 60 forward primers for TCR Vbeta segments and 13 reverse primers for TCR Jbeta segments was used. The clones in this table, taken by TCRdb from immuneACCESS, are in-frame only. Not every clone is retained; where verified, under half of the shortfall comes from an unresolved V gene, and the cause of the rest is unknown. This sample comprises some 110,000 clones, under 85% of them detected only once. The ten top clones hold 8.5% to 10% of the sample. Specimen: PBMCs. All receptors derive from a woman in her thirties or forties in good health and CMV-seropositive.

The chain carries TRBV5-1 and TRBJ2-7; perhaps TRBD2 as D (6 bases). Trimming removed 5 bases at V and 5 bases at J, with 14 bases between. The V gene's germline CDR1 is SGHRS and CDR2 YFSETQ. The CDR3 has 13 residues. The CDR3 spells CASRIGGEDEQYF. DNA for the CDR3: TGCGCCAGCAGGATTGGAGGGGAGGACGAGCAGTACTTC.

The V call is TRBV28, the J call TRBJ2-1; possible D gene TRBD1, 5 bases. Looked up from germline, CDR1 is MDHEN and CDR2 is SYDVKM. With 1 base removed from V and 5 bases from J, the gap between germline ends came to 9 bases. This CDR3 region has 14 residues. The CDR3 loop is CASSLSAGNNEQFF. Written as DNA, the CDR3 is TGTGCCAGCAGTTTATCCGCAGGGAACAATGAGCAGTTCTTC.

J is TRBJ2-1 and V is TRBV10-2; 9 nucleotides match TRBD2. Germline-derived CDR1 and CDR2 are WSHSY and SAAADI. The CDR3 is made up of 16 amino acids. V trimming: 6 bases; J trimming: 7 bases; junction bases outside the gene matches: 13. CDR3 amino acids: CASSSLAGTGWNEQFF. The DNA for the CDR3 is TGCGCCAGCAGCTCCCTAGCGGGAACGGGTTGGAATGAGCAGTTCTTC.

This clone came up a few times. The V call is TRBV7-9, the J call TRBJ2-3; possible D gene TRBD2, 5 bases. Germline CDR1 is SEHNR and CDR2 is FQNEAQ (reference sequence). The V and J ends lost 5 bases and 4 bases respectively, with 10 bases between them. The CDR3 sequence is 13 residues long. Here the CDR3 reads CASSVRVSDTQYF. The CDR3 coding sequence is TGTGCCAGCAGCGTGCGGGTTTCAGATACGCAGTATTTT. Supplemented by reference TRBV7-9 and TRBJ2-3, the full variable domain reads DTGVSQNPRHKITKRGQNVTFRCDPISEHNRLYWYRQTLGQGPEFLTYFQNEAQLEKSRLLSDRFSAERPKGSFSTLEIQRTEQGDSAMYLCASSVRVSDTQYFGPGTRLTVL.

V and J are TRBV2 and TRBJ1-6; 7 nucleotides line up with TRBD1. The CDR3 is 15 amino acids. Germline CDR1 is SNHLY and CDR2 is FYNNEI. V trimming: 7 bases; J trimming: 10 bases; junction bases outside the gene matches: 13. The CDR3 loop is CASNPQGGIWSPLHF. CDR3 coding DNA: TGTGCCAGCAACCCCCAGGGGGGAATTTGGTCACCCCTCCACTTT. The whole variable domain, remainder taken from reference TRBV2 and TRBJ1-6, is EPEVTQTPSHQVTQMGQEVILRCVPISNHLYFYWYRQILGQKVEFLVSFYNNEISEKSEIFDDQFSVERPDGSNFTLKIRSTKLEDSAMYFCASNPQGGIWSPLHFGNGTRLTVT.

V usage is TRBV2 and J usage is TRBJ2-1, with 8 bases identical to TRBD2. The ends lost 7 bases at V and 7 bases at J; junction bases unmatched: 3. Looked up from germline, CDR1 is SNHLY and CDR2 is FYNNEI. This CDR3 has 12 amino acids. The CDR3 here is CASTGLVNEQFF. The CDR3 nucleotides are TGTGCCAGCACGGGACTAGTGAATGAGCAGTTCTTC.

The CDR3 nucleotides read TGTGCCAGCAGTTTATTAGCGGGAGGGGGGCAGGAGACCCAGTACTTC. Translation: CASSLLAGGGQETQYF. The rearrangement links TRBV27 to TRBJ2-5, with 11 positions matching TRBD2. Unmatched junction bases numbered 6, after V lost 1 base and J lost 5 bases. The CDR3 runs 16 residues. CDR1 is MNHEY, CDR2 SMNVEV, per germline (reference sequence).

This chain joins TRBV5-8 and TRBJ2-3; 14 bases match TRBD2. The length of the CDR3 is 18 residues. V lost 7 bases to trimming and J lost 5 bases; unmatched junction nucleotides: 15. Per germline, CDR1 SGHTS and CDR2 YDEGEE. This CDR3 reads CASQTSGRALGLRDTQYF. CDR3 bases: TGTGCCAGCCAGACTAGCGGGAGGGCGCTGGGGCTTAGAGATACGCAGTATTTT.

In its sample, this clone was seen a few times. The V call is TRBV10-3, the J call TRBJ2-7; tentatively, D is TRBD2 (5 bases). CDR1 is ENHRY and CDR2 is SYGVKD in the germline V gene. The CDR3 extends over 13 amino acids. Trimming took off 6 bases at V and 13 bases at J, with 22 bases between the two ends. The CDR3 reads CAISVDYRLGVYF. The CDR3 region has the DNA TGTGCCATCAGCGTAGACTACCGACTTGGGGTATACTTC.

The chain combines TRBV4-1 with TRBJ2-7, with 12 bases lining up with TRBD2. V dropped 1 base and J dropped 0; count of bases not matched to a gene: 1. CDR3 length equals 16 residues. The germline V gene encodes CDR1 MGHRA and CDR2 YSYEKL. In DNA, the CDR3 is TGCGCCAGCAGCCAAGTACTAGCGGGAGGCTCCTACGAGCAGTACTTC. This translates into CASSQVLAGGSYEQYF.

J is TRBJ1-1 and V is TRBV5-6; D is possibly TRBD1 (5 bases). The V end was cut by 3 bases, the J end by 4 bases, with 13 bases between. This CDR3 is built from 14 residues. Germline V lookup: CDR1 SGHDT, CDR2 YYEEEE. This chain's CDR3 is CASSSQGWGTEAFF. Written as DNA, the CDR3 is TGTGCCAGCAGCTCGCAGGGTTGGGGCACTGAAGCTTTCTTT.

The genes are TRBV11-2 and TRBJ1-2; no definite D call. The ends were cut back, 1 base at V and 2 bases at J, with 5 bases in the middle. The CDR3 runs 13 residues. CDR1 and CDR2 from the germline V gene are SGHAT and FQNNGV. CDR3 residues: CASSLARNYGYTF. CDR3 in DNA: TGTGCCAGCAGCTTAGCGAGGAACTATGGCTACACCTTC.

V and J are TRBV6-1 and TRBJ1-2; 9 bases line up with TRBD1. Germline lookup yields CDR1 MNHNS and CDR2 SASEGT. The CDR3 has 15 amino acids. V shed 4 bases, J shed 8 bases, and the junction held 11 bases outside the gene matches. The CDR3 sequence: CASSVLTGQGGGYTF. CDR3 in DNA: TGTGCCAGCAGTGTCCTCACGGGACAGGGAGGCGGCTACACCTTC.

This clone was counted a few times. V usage is TRBV7-9 and J usage is TRBJ2-1, with 8 bases matching TRBD1. The CDR3 is 13 amino acids. Germline CDR1 is SEHNR and CDR2 is FQNEAQ (reference sequence). The ends lost 2 bases at V and 6 bases at J; junction bases unmatched: 0. The CDR3, as DNA: TGTGCCAGCAGCTTAACAGGGGGCAATGAGCAGTTCTTC. Translation gives CASSLTGGNEQFF.

The chain has TRBV11-1 and TRBJ2-3; TRBD1 aligns across 8 bases. The germline gives CDR1 SGHAT, CDR2 FQDESV (reference sequence). The V and J ends lost 0 bases and 10 bases, in that order; junction bases with no gene match: 9. The CDR3 length is 15 residues. The CDR3 region is CASSLAPGGDDAQYF. CDR3 bases: TGTGCCAGCAGCTTAGCGCCAGGGGGCGATGATGCGCAGTATTTT.

The V call is TRBV6-5, the J call TRBJ2-3; D perhaps matches TRBD2 (6 bases). With 5 bases removed from V and 13 bases from J, the gap between germline ends came to 19 bases. Germline CDR1 MNHEY, CDR2 SVGAGI. There are 13 residues in the CDR3. The CDR3, as DNA: TGTGCCAGCAGTCGGTTTCGGGCCGGGGAGGAGTATTTT. This encodes CASSRFRAGEEYF.